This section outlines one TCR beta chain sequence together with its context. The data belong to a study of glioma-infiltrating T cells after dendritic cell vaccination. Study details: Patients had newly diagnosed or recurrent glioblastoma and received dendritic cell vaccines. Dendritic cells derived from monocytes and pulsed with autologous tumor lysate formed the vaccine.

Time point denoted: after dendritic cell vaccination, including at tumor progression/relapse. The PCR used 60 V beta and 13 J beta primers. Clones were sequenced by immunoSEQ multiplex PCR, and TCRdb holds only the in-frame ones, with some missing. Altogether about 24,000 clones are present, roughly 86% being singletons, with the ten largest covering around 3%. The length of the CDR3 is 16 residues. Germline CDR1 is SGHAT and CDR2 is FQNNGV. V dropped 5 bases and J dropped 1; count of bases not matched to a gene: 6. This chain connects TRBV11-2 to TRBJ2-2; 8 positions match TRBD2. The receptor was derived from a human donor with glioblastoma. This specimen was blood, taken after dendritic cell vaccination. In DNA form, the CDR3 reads TGTGCCAGCAGCACCGGGAGGGGCCAGAACACCGGGGAGCTGTTTTTT. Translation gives CASSTGRGQNTGELFF. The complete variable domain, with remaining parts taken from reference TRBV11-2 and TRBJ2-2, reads EAGVAQSPRYKIIEKRQSVAFWCNPISGHATLYWYQQILGQGPKLLIQFQNNGVVDDSQLPKDRFSAERLKGVDSTLKIQPAKLEDSAVYLCASSTGRGQNTGELFFGEGSRLTVL.